This T cell receptor beta chain was observed in a study of T cells in localized non-small cell lung cancer. Study-level points and caveats: The study detected a median 57 of the top 100 tumor clones in adjacent lung. Overall survival was longer when the density of T cells in the blood was higher. Only one tumor region went through sequencing, so heterogeneity may still be there.

Notes on this clone: As yet, its antigen is unknown.

The length of the CDR3 is 19 residues. Deletions cut 4 bases from V and 5 bases from J, with 30 bases between. Sequencing was performed with immunoSEQ multiplex PCR; in TCRdb, only in-frame clones are kept and a portion is missing. The repertoire holds 130,000 or so clones, with 70% to 90% as singletons. This chain uses TRBV5-7 with TRBJ1-1; D unresolved. TRBV5-7 is labeled an ORF, and its function is uncertain. Source: peripheral blood, taken before any cancer treatment. This clonotype originated in a female donor of 60 years or more with stage I lung adenocarcinoma. CDR3 amino acids: CASSTNRPHEVPQGTEAFF. DNA of the CDR3: TGTGCCAGCAGCACTAATCGTCCCCACGAGGTGCCCCAAGGGACTGAAGCTTTCTTT.